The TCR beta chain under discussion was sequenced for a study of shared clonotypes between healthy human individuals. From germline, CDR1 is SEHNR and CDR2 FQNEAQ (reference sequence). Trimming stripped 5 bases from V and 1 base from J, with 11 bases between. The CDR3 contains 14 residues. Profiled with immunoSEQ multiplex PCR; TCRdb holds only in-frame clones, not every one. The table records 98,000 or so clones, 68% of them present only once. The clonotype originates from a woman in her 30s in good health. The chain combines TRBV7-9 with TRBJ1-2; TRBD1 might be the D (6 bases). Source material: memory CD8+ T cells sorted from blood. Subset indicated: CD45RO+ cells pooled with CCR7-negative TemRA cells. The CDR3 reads CASSPGVINYGYTF. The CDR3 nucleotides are TGTGCCAGCAGCCCAGGGGTGATTAACTATGGCTACACCTTC.